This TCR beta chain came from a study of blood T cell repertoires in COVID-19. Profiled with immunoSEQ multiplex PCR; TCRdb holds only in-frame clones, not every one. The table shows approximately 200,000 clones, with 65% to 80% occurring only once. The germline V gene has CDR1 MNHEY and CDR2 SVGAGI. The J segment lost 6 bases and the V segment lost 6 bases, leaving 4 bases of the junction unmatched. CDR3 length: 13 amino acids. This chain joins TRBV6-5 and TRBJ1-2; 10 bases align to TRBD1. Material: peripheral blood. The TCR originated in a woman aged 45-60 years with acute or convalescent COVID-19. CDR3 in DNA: TGTGCCAGCAGGGGACAGGGGCAAAATGGCTACACCTTC. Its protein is CASRGQGQNGYTF.